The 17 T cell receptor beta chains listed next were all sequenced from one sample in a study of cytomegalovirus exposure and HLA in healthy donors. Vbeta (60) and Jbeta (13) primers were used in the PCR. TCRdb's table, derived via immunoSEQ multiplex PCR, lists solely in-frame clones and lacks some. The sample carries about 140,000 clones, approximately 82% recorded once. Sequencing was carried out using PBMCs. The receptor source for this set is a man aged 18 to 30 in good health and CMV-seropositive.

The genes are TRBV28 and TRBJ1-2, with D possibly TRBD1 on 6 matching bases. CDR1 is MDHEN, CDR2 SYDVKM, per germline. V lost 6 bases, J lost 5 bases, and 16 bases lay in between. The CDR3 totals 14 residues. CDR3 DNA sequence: TGTGCCAGCAGCCGGGACACCAGGACTTATGGCTACACCTTC. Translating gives CASSRDTRTYGYTF.

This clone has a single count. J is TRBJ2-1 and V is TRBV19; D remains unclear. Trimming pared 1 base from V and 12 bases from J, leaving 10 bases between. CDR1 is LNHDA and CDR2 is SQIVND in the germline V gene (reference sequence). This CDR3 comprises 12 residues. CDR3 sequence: CASSIGGPTQFF. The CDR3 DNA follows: TGTGCCAGTAGTATAGGTGGGCCCACGCAGTTCTTC.

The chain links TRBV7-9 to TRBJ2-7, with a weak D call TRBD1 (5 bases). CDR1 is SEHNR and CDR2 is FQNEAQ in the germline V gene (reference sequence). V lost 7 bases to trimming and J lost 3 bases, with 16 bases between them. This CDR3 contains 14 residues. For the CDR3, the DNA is TGTGCCAGCACCAAACCGACAGCGAGCTACGAGCAGTACTTC. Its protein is CASTKPTASYEQYF.

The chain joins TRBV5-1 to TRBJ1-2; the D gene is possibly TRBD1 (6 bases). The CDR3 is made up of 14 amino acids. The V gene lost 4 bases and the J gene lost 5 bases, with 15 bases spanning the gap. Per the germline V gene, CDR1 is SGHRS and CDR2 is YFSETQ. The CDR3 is CASSPQGFNYGYTF. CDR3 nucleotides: TGCGCCAGCAGCCCACAGGGATTTAATTATGGCTACACCTTC.

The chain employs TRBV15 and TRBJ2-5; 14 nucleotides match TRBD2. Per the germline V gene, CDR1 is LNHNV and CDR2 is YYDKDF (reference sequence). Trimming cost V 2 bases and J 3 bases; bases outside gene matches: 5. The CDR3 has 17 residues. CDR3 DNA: TGTGCCACCAGCAGACCTGGGGGACTAGCGGGAGAAGAGACCCAGTACTTC. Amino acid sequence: CATSRPGGLAGEETQYF.

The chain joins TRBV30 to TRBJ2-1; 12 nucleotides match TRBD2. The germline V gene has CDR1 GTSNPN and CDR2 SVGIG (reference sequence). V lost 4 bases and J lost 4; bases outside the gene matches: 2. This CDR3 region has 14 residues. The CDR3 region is CAWTGTSGYNEQFF. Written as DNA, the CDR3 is TGTGCCTGGACCGGGACTAGCGGGTACAATGAGCAGTTCTTC. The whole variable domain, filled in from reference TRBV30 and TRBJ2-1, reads SQTIHQWPATLVQPVGSPLSLECTVEGTSNPNLYWYRQAAGRGLQLLFYSVGIGQISSEVPQNLSASRPQDRQFILSSKKLLLSDSGFYLCAWTGTSGYNEQFFGPGTRLTVL.

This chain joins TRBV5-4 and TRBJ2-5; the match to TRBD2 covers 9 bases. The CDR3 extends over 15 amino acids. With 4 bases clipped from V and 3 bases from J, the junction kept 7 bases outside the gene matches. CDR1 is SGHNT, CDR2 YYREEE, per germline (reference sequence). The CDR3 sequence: CASSPGASGKETQYF. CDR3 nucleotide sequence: TGTGCCAGCAGCCCCGGGGCTAGCGGGAAAGAGACCCAGTACTTC.

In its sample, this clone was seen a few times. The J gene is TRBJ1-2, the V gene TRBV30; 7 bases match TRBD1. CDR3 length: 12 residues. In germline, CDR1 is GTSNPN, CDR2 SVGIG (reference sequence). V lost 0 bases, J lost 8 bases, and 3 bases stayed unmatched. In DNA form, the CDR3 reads TGTGCCTGGAGTGTACAACAGGGGGGCTACACCTTC. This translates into CAWSVQQGGYTF.

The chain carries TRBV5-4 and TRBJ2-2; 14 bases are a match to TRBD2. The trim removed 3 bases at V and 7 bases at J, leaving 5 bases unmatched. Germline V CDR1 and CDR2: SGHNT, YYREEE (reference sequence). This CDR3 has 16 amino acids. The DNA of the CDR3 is TGTGCCAGCAGCTCCTCGACTAGCGGGAGGGGCGGGGAGCTGTTTTTT. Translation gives CASSSSTSGRGGELFF. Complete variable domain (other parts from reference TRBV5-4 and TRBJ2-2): ETGVTQSPTHLIKTRGQQVTLRCSSQSGHNTVSWYQQALGQGPQFIFQYYREEENGRGNFPPRFSGLQFPNYSSELNVNALELDDSALYLCASSSSTSGRGGELFFGEGSRLTVL.

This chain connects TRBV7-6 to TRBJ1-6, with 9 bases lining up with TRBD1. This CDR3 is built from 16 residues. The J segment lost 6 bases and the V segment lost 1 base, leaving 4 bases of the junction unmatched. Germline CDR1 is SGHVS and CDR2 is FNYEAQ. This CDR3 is CASSLETGGSNSPLHF. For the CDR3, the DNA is TGTGCCAGCAGCTTAGAGACAGGGGGGTCTAATTCACCCCTCCACTTT.

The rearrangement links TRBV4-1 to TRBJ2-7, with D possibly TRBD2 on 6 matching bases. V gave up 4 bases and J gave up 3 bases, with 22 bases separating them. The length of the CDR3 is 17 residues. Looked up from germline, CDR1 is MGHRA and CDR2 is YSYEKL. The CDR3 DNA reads TGCGCCAGCAGCCTTATCCCTGTAGGACGGGAGATCTACGAGCAGTACTTC. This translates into CASSLIPVGREIYEQYF.

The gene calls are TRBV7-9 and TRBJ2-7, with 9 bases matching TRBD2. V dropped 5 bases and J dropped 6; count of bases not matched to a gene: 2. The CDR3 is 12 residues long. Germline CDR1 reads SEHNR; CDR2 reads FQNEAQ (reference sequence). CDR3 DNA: TGTGCCAGCAGCGCGGGGGGGGGCGAGCAGTACTTC. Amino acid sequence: CASSAGGGEQYF. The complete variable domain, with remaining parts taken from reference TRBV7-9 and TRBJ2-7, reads DTGVSQNPRHKITKRGQNVTFRCDPISEHNRLYWYRQTLGQGPEFLTYFQNEAQLEKSRLLSDRFSAERPKGSFSTLEIQRTEQGDSAMYLCASSAGGGEQYFGPGTRLTVT.

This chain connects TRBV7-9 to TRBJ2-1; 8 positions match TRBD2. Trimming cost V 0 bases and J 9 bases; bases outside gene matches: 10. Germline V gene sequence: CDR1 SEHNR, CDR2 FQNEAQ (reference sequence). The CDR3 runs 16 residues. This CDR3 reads CASSLATGGPFGEQFF. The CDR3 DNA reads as TGTGCCAGCAGCTTAGCAACGGGAGGGCCCTTCGGTGAGCAGTTCTTC.

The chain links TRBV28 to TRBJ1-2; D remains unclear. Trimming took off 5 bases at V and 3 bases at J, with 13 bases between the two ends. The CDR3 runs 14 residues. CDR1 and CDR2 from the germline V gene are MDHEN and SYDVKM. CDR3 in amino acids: CASSRRRVDYGYTF. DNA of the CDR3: TGTGCCAGCAGTCGAAGGAGGGTGGACTATGGCTACACCTTC.

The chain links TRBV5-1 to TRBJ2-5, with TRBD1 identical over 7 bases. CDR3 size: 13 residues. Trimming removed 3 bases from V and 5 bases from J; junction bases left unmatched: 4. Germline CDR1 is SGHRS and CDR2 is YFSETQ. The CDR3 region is CASSSQGEETQYF. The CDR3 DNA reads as TGCGCCAGCAGCTCTCAGGGGGAGGAGACCCAGTACTTC.

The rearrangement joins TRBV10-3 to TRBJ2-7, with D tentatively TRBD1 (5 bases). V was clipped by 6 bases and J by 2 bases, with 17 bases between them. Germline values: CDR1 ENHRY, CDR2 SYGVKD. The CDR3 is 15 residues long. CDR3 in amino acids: CAISRDSTATYEQYF. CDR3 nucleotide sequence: TGTGCCATCAGCAGAGACTCGACAGCCACCTACGAGCAGTACTTC.

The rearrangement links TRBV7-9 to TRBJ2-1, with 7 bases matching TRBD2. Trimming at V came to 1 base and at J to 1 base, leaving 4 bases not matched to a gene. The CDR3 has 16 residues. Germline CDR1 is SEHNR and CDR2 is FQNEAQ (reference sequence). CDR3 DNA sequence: TGTGCCAGCAGCTTAGTAGGACTAGGTTCCTACAATGAGCAGTTCTTC. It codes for CASSLVGLGSYNEQFF.